This T cell receptor beta chain appears in the sequencing data of a study of T cells in Graves' hyperthyroidism and ophthalmopathy. Overall study: Peripheral blood samples were taken at initial diagnosis, prior to any treatment.

As to this clonotype: Its specificity is not known.

Exclusion of patients followed from uncontrolled infection, other autoimmune disease, pregnancy or lactation. Regions amplified from RNA transcripts were the TCR beta CDR3 regions. Primed by the HTBI set, a first-round RT-PCR was run on the TCR CDR3. A single record per CDR3 protein comes from TCRdb applying MiXCR to the multiplex PCR reads. The sample lists about 840,000 distinct CDR3 sequences, around 39% occurring once. Overall study results and limits: The authors' 13 V-J model separated ophthalmopathy from stable hyperthyroidism.

Germline V gene sequence: CDR1 PRHDT, CDR2 FYEKMQ (reference sequence). V was clipped by 2 bases and J by 4 bases; unmatched bases: 4. The CDR3 contains 14 residues. Input material: blood. This TCR was recovered from a man between 18 and 29 years old with Graves' hyperthyroidism. The V call is TRBV13, the J call TRBJ1-1, with TRBD1 matching over 7 bases. The CDR3 nucleotides are TGTGCCAGCAGCTTAAAGGGGGCTGGCACTGAAGCTTTCTTT. Its translation: CASSLKGAGTEAFF. Using reference TRBV13 and TRBJ1-1 for the parts outside the CDR3, the full variable domain is AAGVIQSPRHLIKEKRETATLKCYPIPRHDTVYWYQQGPGQDPQFLISFYEKMQSDKGSIPDRFSAQQFSDYHSELNMSSLELGDSALYFCASSLKGAGTEAFFGQGTRLTVV.